Below are 24 T cell receptor beta chains sequenced from a single sample in a study of cytomegalovirus exposure and HLA in healthy donors. This table comes from immunoSEQ multiplex PCR, and its TCRdb copy is limited to in-frame clones, with some not included. The repertoire holds 260,000 or so clones, with roughly 90% as singletons. The sequenced material came from PBMCs. The source of these receptors is a woman aged 18-30 years in good health and CMV-seronegative.

The V gene is TRBV15, the J gene TRBJ1-2, with a weak D call TRBD1 (6 bases). This CDR3 has 16 residues. Trimming pared 0 bases from V and 6 bases from J, leaving 17 bases between. CDR1 and CDR2 from the germline V gene are LNHNV and YYDKDF (reference sequence). The CDR3 sequence is CATSRDQDRLWHGYTF. DNA for the CDR3: TGTGCCACCAGCAGAGACCAGGACAGACTATGGCATGGCTACACCTTC.

V gene TRBV5-1 combines with J gene TRBJ1-1; possible D gene TRBD1, 6 bases. CDR3 length equals 15 residues. The V gene's germline CDR1 is SGHRS and CDR2 YFSETQ. V lost 3 bases and J lost 5, with 17 bases in between. The CDR3 is CASSSTQGVGTEAFF. The CDR3 region has the DNA TGCGCCAGCAGCTCGACACAGGGAGTGGGAACTGAAGCTTTCTTT.

The chain recombines TRBV9 with TRBJ2-1; a weak D match, TRBD2 (6 bases). The V end lost 0 bases, the J end lost 3 bases, and 10 bases lay between the germline ends. The germline V gene encodes CDR1 SGDLS and CDR2 YYNGEE. CDR3 length: 15 amino acids. This chain's CDR3 is CASSVDGAGYNEQFF. CDR3 coding DNA: TGTGCCAGCAGCGTAGACGGAGCGGGCTACAATGAGCAGTTCTTC.

This sequence joins TRBV5-6 and TRBJ1-6; 7 bases fit TRBD1. The V and J ends lost 5 bases and 10 bases, in that order; junction bases with no gene match: 9. CDR3 length equals 14 residues. CDR1 is SGHDT, CDR2 YYEEEE, per germline. The CDR3 DNA follows: TGTGCCAGCAGTTTGACAGGGTTAGGGTCACCCCTCCACTTT. It is translated as CASSLTGLGSPLHF.

The chain is built from TRBV6-1 and TRBJ1-5; D unresolved. The V end lost 2 bases, the J end lost 0 bases, and 8 bases lay between the germline ends. The CDR3 covers 15 residues. CDR1 and CDR2 from the germline V gene are MNHNS and SASEGT. CDR3 protein: CASSEPHNSNQPQHF. CDR3 nucleotide sequence: TGTGCCAGCAGTGAACCACACAATAGCAATCAGCCCCAGCATTTT.

The V and J genes are TRBV5-1 and TRBJ2-2; 7 nucleotides match TRBD1. Germline V lookup: CDR1 SGHRS, CDR2 YFSETQ. The junction had 9 bases not matched to a gene; V was cut back by 3 bases and J by 7 bases. There are 15 residues in the CDR3. Written as DNA, the CDR3 is TGCGCCAGCAGCTCGGAAGGACAGGTTGACGGGGAGCTGTTTTTT. Amino acid sequence: CASSSEGQVDGELFF.

The chain combines TRBV5-4 with TRBJ2-7; 9 positions agree with TRBD2. With V trimmed by 1 base and J by 5 bases, 7 bases remained unmatched. Germline V gene sequence: CDR1 SGHNT, CDR2 YYREEE (reference sequence). The CDR3 has 15 residues. This CDR3 reads CASSLYGGRADEQYF. CDR3 coding DNA: TGTGCCAGCAGCTTGTATGGCGGGAGGGCGGACGAGCAGTACTTC.

This clone was counted only a few times. The chain joins TRBV28 to TRBJ2-5; 8 bases align to TRBD2. Germline V gene sequence: CDR1 MDHEN, CDR2 SYDVKM. The CDR3 length is 15 residues. V lost 6 bases and J lost 1; bases outside the gene matches: 7. CDR3 residues: CASSRHREGQETQYF. The CDR3 DNA reads TGTGCCAGCAGCAGGCATCGGGAGGGCCAAGAGACCCAGTACTTC.

This clone came up once. The chain carries TRBV7-6 and TRBJ1-5; perhaps TRBD1 as D (5 bases). Germline CDR1 is SGHVS and CDR2 is FNYEAQ. The CDR3 has 16 amino acids. V gave up 1 base and J gave up 0 bases, with 10 bases separating them. Here the CDR3 reads CASSLGTPYSNQPQHF. Here the CDR3 DNA reads TGTGCCAGCAGCTTAGGGACACCTTATAGCAATCAGCCCCAGCATTTT.

The chain links TRBV28 to TRBJ1-5; possible D gene TRBD1, 5 bases. V was pared by 5 bases and J by 0 bases, with 8 bases between. The germline gives CDR1 MDHEN, CDR2 SYDVKM. CDR3 length: 14 amino acids. The CDR3 nucleotides are TGTGCCAGCAGTCCGGGGGGTAGCAATCAGCCCCAGCATTTT. This codes for CASSPGGSNQPQHF.

V is TRBV5-1 and J is TRBJ2-2; TRBD2 matches 8 bases. CDR3 length: 15 amino acids. Germline V gene lookup returns CDR1 SGHRS and CDR2 YFSETQ. Trimming at V came to 7 bases and at J to 4 bases, leaving 9 bases not matched to a gene. CDR3 sequence: CASLSTAGVTGELFF. For the CDR3, the DNA is TGCGCCAGCTTGAGTACAGCGGGAGTCACCGGGGAGCTGTTTTTT.

The V and J genes are TRBV5-1 and TRBJ2-3, with 8 bases that match TRBD2. CDR3 length: 14 residues. The germline V gene encodes CDR1 SGHRS and CDR2 YFSETQ. The junction had 3 bases not matched to a gene; V was cut back by 4 bases and J by 2 bases. The CDR3 bases are TGCGCCAGCAGCCAAGCGGGAGACACAGATACGCAGTATTTT. Protein sequence: CASSQAGDTDTQYF. Together with reference TRBV5-1 and TRBJ2-3, the CDR3 gives the full variable domain: KAGVTQTPRYLIKTRGQQVTLSCSPISGHRSVSWYQQTPGQGLQFLFEYFSETQRNKGNFPGRFSGRQFSNSRSEMNVSTLELGDSALYLCASSQAGDTDTQYFGPGTRLTVL.

The chain carries TRBV5-1 and TRBJ1-1, with a possible D match to TRBD1 (6 bases). Trimming cost V 5 bases and J 3 bases, with 17 bases left between them. The CDR3 has 15 amino acids. The germline V gene encodes CDR1 SGHRS and CDR2 YFSETQ. The CDR3 is CASSYNRALDTEAFF. The CDR3 bases are TGCGCCAGCAGTTATAACAGGGCCCTGGACACTGAAGCTTTCTTT.

This chain's CDR3 is CASSVKRTGTDYGYTF. The CDR3 DNA reads TGTGCCAGCAGCGTCAAGCGGACAGGGACGGACTATGGCTACACCTTC. The chain uses TRBV2 and TRBJ1-2, with 8 bases lining up with TRBD1. This CDR3 has 16 residues. The ends lost 6 bases at V and 3 bases at J; junction bases unmatched: 12. Germline loops: CDR1 SNHLY, CDR2 FYNNEI.

The J gene is TRBJ2-3, the V gene TRBV5-1; D is possibly TRBD1 (6 bases). Germline values: CDR1 SGHRS, CDR2 YFSETQ. The V gene lost 4 bases and the J gene lost 3 bases, with 12 bases spanning the gap. CDR3 length: 14 residues. CDR3 bases: TGCGCCAGCAGCCCCAGGGGACGAACAGATACGCAGTATTTT. As protein: CASSPRGRTDTQYF.

The chain joins TRBV6-1 to TRBJ1-5; D unclear. This CDR3 is 14 amino acids long. The ends were cut back, 4 bases at V and 2 bases at J, with 9 bases in the middle. From germline, CDR1 is MNHNS and CDR2 SASEGT. Here the CDR3 DNA reads TGTGCCAGCAGTGTCTCGGGAGGCAATCAGCCCCAGCATTTT. Protein product: CASSVSGGNQPQHF.

This clone was seen a few times. The chain recombines TRBV4-1 with TRBJ2-7, with 13 bases that match TRBD2. Unmatched junction bases numbered 1, after V lost 1 base and J lost 4 bases. This CDR3 spans 15 amino acids. Germline V CDR1 and CDR2: MGHRA, YSYEKL. The CDR3, as DNA: TGCGCCAGCAGCCAAGGGACTAGCGGGGGATACGAGCAGTACTTC. Translating gives CASSQGTSGGYEQYF.

V is TRBV5-1 and J is TRBJ2-1, with a tentative D call TRBD2 (6 bases). V shed 7 bases and J shed 7 bases, with 21 bases lying between them. CDR1 is SGHRS and CDR2 is YFSETQ in the germline V gene. The CDR3 spans 15 residues. CDR3 DNA: TGCGCCAGCGAAGGGACGCATCCGGCGGGGAATGAGCAGTTCTTC. Encoded protein: CASEGTHPAGNEQFF.

The rearrangement joins TRBV23-1 to TRBJ2-7; 15 bases line up with TRBD2. TRBV23-1 is assigned to the ORF class and has an uncertain function. J was trimmed by 10 bases and V by 6 bases; bases with no gene match: 4. The CDR3 has 13 amino acids. In DNA, the CDR3 is TGCGCCAGCAGCCCGGGACTAGCGGGAGGTCAGTACTTC. Its protein is CASSPGLAGGQYF.

The gene calls are TRBV4-3 and TRBJ1-3, with 7 bases matching TRBD1. Losses at the gene ends were 0 bases for V and 16 bases for J; bases not matched to a gene: 9. CDR1 and CDR2 (germline): LGHNA, YSLEER. This CDR3 contains 13 residues. Written as DNA, the CDR3 is TGCGCCAGCAGCCAAGATCTTCAGGGGGACACCTATTTT. Encoded protein: CASSQDLQGDTYF.

The chain links TRBV29-1 to TRBJ1-1, with D possibly matching TRBD1 (6 bases). CDR3 length equals 14 residues. Germline loops: CDR1 SQVTM, CDR2 ANQGSEA. With 4 bases removed from V and 2 bases from J, the gap between germline ends came to 14 bases. The CDR3 nucleotides are TGCAGCGTTGGGGGGGGCGGGGTAAACACTGAAGCTTTCTTT. Its protein product is CSVGGGGVNTEAFF.

The chain uses TRBV6-1 and TRBJ2-7; TRBD1 is a possible D gene (5 bases). CDR3 size: 15 residues. Trimming left V 7 bases short and J 0 bases short, with 16 bases between. The germline gives CDR1 MNHNS, CDR2 SASEGT. The CDR3 coding sequence is TGTGCCAGCAAGGAACTACAGGTCCCCTCCTACGAGCAGTACTTC. Protein sequence: CASKELQVPSYEQYF.

The chain couples TRBV19 to TRBJ2-2; TRBD2 aligns across 8 bases. This CDR3 contains 14 residues. Germline CDR1 and CDR2: LNHDA and SQIVND (reference sequence). Trimming took 7 bases from V and 6 from J; bases not matched to a gene: 7. CDR3 in DNA: TGTGCCAGTACCCCGGGAGGGGAAGCCGGGGAGCTGTTTTTT. Residues: CASTPGGEAGELFF.

The V and J genes are TRBV28 and TRBJ1-1, with a tentative D call TRBD1 (5 bases). Germline loops: CDR1 MDHEN, CDR2 SYDVKM. Trimming pared 2 bases from V and 8 bases from J, leaving 9 bases between. The CDR3 has 12 amino acids. The CDR3: CASSLGAGEAFF. The CDR3, as DNA: TGTGCCAGCAGTTTAGGGGCAGGGGAAGCTTTCTTT.